Shown below are 10 T cell receptor beta chains from a single sample sequenced in a study of identical twins. One entry per CDR3 protein, called by TCRdb with MiXCR from the 5' RACE reads. The table records about 450,000 distinct CDR3 sequences, about 18% of them present only once. Sequenced sample: naive T cells sorted from blood. These receptors were obtained from a man in his forties or fifties in good health.

The chain has TRBV12-3 or TRBV12-4 and TRBJ2-3; tentative D call: TRBD2 (7 bases). There are 16 residues in the CDR3. V was shortened by 8 bases and J by 0 bases, with 18 bases between the two germline ends. DNA of the CDR3: TGTGCCAGCCCCCCAGGGGCGGGGGCTAGCACAGATACGCAGTATTTT. This codes for CASPPGAGASTDTQYF.

In its sample, this clonotype was seen a few times. The chain couples TRBV6-2 or TRBV6-3 to TRBJ2-7; 9 nucleotides line up with TRBD2. J was trimmed by 2 bases and V by 7 bases; bases with no gene match: 9. The length of the CDR3 is 15 residues. Germline V gives CDR1 MNHEY, CDR2 SVGEGT. The CDR3 DNA sequence: TGTGCCAGCAACCTAGCGGGACGCCCCCCCTACGAGCAGTACTTC. Residues: CASNLAGRPPYEQYF.

The genes are TRBV7-9 and TRBJ2-1, with 7 bases aligning to TRBD1. This CDR3 spans 15 amino acids. CDR1 is SEHNR and CDR2 is FQNEAQ in the germline V gene (reference sequence). V gave up 0 bases and J gave up 6 bases; unmatched junction bases: 5. CDR3 region: CASSLAQGRLNEQFF. The CDR3 DNA follows: TGTGCCAGCAGCTTAGCACAGGGGCGGCTCAATGAGCAGTTCTTC.

The sample holds many counts of this clonotype. The J gene is TRBJ1-5, the V gene TRBV7-8; no clear D. The CDR3 contains 15 residues. The ends were cut back, 1 base at V and 0 bases at J, with 7 bases in the middle. CDR1 and CDR2 (germline): SGHVS, FQNEAQ. CDR3 loop: CASSLGRTSNQPQHF. The DNA for the CDR3 is TGTGCCAGCAGCTTAGGACGGACTAGCAATCAGCCCCAGCATTTT. Full variable domain (rest looked up from reference TRBV7-8 and TRBJ1-5): GAGVSQSPRYKVAKRGQDVALRCDPISGHVSLFWYQQALGQGPEFLTYFQNEAQLDKSGLPSDRFFAERPEGSVSTLKIQRTQQEDSAVYLCASSLGRTSNQPQHFGDGTRLSIL.

This clonotype has just a few counts. The V and J genes are TRBV11-2 and TRBJ2-3; TRBD1 matches 11 bases. The germline V gene encodes CDR1 SGHAT and CDR2 FQNNGV. The CDR3 length is 15 residues. V shed 5 bases and J 5 bases; nucleotides not matched to a gene: 6. Here the CDR3 reads CASSPGTGGGDTQYF. Here the CDR3 DNA reads TGTGCCAGCAGCCCTGGGACAGGGGGGGGAGATACGCAGTATTTT.

This clonotype was recorded a few times. This chain connects TRBV27 to TRBJ2-7; TRBD1 or TRBD2 may be the D gene (5 bases each). There are 14 residues in the CDR3. V shed 2 bases and J shed 4 bases, with 12 bases lying between them. Per the germline V gene, CDR1 is MNHEY and CDR2 is SMNVEV (reference sequence). DNA for the CDR3: TGTGCCAGCAGTTTAGGGGCGGGTTTATACGAGCAGTACTTC. Translation: CASSLGAGLYEQYF.

This clonotype was counted many times. V usage is TRBV20-1 and J usage is TRBJ2-1; tentatively, D is TRBD2 (6 bases). The CDR3 extends over 18 amino acids. V lost 1 base and J 0 bases, leaving 19 bases between the germline ends. CDR1 is DFQATT, CDR2 SNEGSKA, per germline (reference sequence). CDR3 sequence (DNA): TGCAGTGCTAGAGCCCCTAGGGGACTCAGGAGCTCCTACAATGAGCAGTTCTTC. This encodes CSARAPRGLRSSYNEQFF.

In this sample, this clonotype turned up many times. CDR3 sequence reads: CSVGGTGRDQPQHF. CDR3 bases: TGCAGCGTTGGGGGGACAGGGCGGGATCAGCCCCAGCATTTT. The chain uses TRBV29-1 and TRBJ1-5; TRBD1 matches 9 bases. V lost 4 bases, J lost 5 bases, and 6 bases stayed unmatched. CDR1 and CDR2 (germline): SQVTM, ANQGSEA. The CDR3 consists of 14 residues. Combining the CDR3 with reference TRBV29-1 and TRBJ1-5 gives the whole variable domain SAVISQKPSRDICQRGTSLTIQCQVDSQVTMMFWYRQQPGQSLTLIATANQGSEATYESGFVIDKFPISRPNLTFSTLTVSNMSPEDSSIYLCSVGGTGRDQPQHFGDGTRLSIL.

The chain uses TRBV15 and TRBJ2-7; 10 bases match TRBD2. The CDR3 sequence is 16 residues long. Germline values: CDR1 LNHNV, CDR2 YYDKDF (reference sequence). V was pared by 3 bases and J by 7 bases, with 12 bases of the junction left unmatched. CDR3 protein: CATSSYNSGRTEEQYF. CDR3 bases: TGTGCCACCAGCAGCTACAATAGCGGGAGGACGGAGGAGCAGTACTTC.

This clonotype came up a few times. The CDR3 DNA reads TGCGCCAGCAGCTTTGGACTCCAAGAGACCCAGTACTTC. Translation: CASSFGLQETQYF. The chain carries TRBV5-1 and TRBJ2-5; D may be TRBD2 (5 bases). The CDR3 loop spans 13 amino acids. V was pared by 2 bases and J by 1 base, with 6 bases between. Germline V gene lookup returns CDR1 SGHRS and CDR2 YFSETQ.